The clone carrying this TCR beta chain turned up a few times. Antigen specificity is unknown. Per germline, CDR1 LGHNA and CDR2 YSLEER. The CDR3 has 15 residues. V was trimmed by 0 bases and J by 2 bases, leaving 10 bases between them. For donors with ophthalmopathy, the disease showed moderate-to-severe activity, reached CAS ≥3 and NOSPECS ≥4, and had lasted under 3 months. This entry belongs to a study of Graves' ophthalmopathy and Graves' hyperthyroidism. Study-level points and caveats: Most expanded thyroid clonotypes above 0.001 frequency also appeared in blood. Between ophthalmopathy and stable hyperthyroidism, a 13-signature model drew a separation with roughly 88% sensitivity and approximately 81% specificity. Ophthalmopathy progression prediction by the model yielded a sensitivity of 60% to 71% and a specificity of roughly 72%.

The authors amplified TCR beta CDR3 regions, and they did so from RNA transcripts for repertoire sequencing. RT-PCR in the first round used HTBI primers; a second-round multiplex PCR followed. From the multiplex PCR reads, TCRdb called clonotypes with MiXCR, one entry per CDR3 protein. The sample carries about 640,000 distinct CDR3 sequences, more than 40% recorded once. The receptor was isolated from an adult man with Graves' ophthalmopathy. V gene TRBV4-3 combines with J gene TRBJ1-1; D remains unclear. Sequenced sample: peripheral blood. The CDR3, as DNA: TGCGCCAGCAGCCAAGATCAGGTTCATAACACTGAAGCTTTCTTT. Amino acid sequence: CASSQDQVHNTEAFF.